The entry below describes one T cell receptor beta chain. This record comes from a study of OX40 agonist ivuxolimab in advanced cancers. Germline lookup yields CDR1 SGHRS and CDR2 YFSETQ. The CDR3 extends over 15 amino acids. J was trimmed by 0 bases and V by 1 base; bases with no gene match: 0. Generated by immunoSEQ multiplex PCR, the TCRdb table keeps only in-frame clones and is missing some. The sample yields 95,000 to 120,000 clones, 91% seen once. This chain connects TRBV5-1 to TRBJ2-3; 9 bases map to TRBD2. The origin of this receptor is an adult with an advanced solid tumor such as melanoma, head and neck, liver or kidney cancer. This material consisted of CD4+ or CD8+ T cells sorted from blood, taken in a trial of the OX40 agonist ivuxolimab. For the CDR3, the DNA is TGCGCCAGCAGCTTGACTAGCGGGAGCACAGATACGCAGTATTTT. This encodes CASSLTSGSTDTQYF.